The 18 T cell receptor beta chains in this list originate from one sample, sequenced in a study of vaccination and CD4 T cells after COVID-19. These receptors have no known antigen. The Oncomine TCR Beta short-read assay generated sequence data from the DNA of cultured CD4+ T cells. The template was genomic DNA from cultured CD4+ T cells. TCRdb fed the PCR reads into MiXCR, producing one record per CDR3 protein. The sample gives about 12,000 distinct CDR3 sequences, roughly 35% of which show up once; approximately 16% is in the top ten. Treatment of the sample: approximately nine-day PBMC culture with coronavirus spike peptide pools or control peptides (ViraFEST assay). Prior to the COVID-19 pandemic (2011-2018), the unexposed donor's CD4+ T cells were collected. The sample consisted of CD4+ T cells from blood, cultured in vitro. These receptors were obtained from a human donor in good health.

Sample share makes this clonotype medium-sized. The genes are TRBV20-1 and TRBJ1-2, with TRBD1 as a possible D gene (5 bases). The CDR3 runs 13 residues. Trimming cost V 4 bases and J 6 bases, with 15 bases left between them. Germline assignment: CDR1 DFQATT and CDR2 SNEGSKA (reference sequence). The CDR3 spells CSATPGHSDGYTF. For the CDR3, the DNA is TGCAGTGCTACCCCAGGACATAGCGATGGCTACACCTTC.

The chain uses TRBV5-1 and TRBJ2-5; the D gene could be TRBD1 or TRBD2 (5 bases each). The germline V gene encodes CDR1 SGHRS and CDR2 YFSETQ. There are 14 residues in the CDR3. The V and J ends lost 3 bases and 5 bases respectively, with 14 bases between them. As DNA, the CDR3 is TGCGCCAGCAGCTCGGGGCTTTATGTGGAGACCCAGTACTTC. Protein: CASSSGLYVETQYF.

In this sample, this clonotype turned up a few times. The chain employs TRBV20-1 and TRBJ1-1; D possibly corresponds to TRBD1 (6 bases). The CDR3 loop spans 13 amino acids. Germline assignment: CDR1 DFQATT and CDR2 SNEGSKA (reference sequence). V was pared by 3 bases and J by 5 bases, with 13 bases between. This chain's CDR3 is CSASVGAETEAFF. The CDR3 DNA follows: TGCAGTGCTAGTGTGGGGGCAGAAACTGAAGCTTTCTTT.

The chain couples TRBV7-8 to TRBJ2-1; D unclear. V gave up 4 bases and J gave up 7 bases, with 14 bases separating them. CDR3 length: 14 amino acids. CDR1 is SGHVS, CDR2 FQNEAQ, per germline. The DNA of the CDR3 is TGTGCCAGCAGCTCGACTCTCCCGCCAAATGAGCAGTTCTTC. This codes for CASSSTLPPNEQFF.

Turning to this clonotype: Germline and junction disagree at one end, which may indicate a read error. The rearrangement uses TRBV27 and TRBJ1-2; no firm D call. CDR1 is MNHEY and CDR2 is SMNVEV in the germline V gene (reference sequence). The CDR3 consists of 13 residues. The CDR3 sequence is CTSSLSVSYGYTF. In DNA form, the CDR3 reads TGTACCAGCAGTTTATCTGTGTCCTATGGCTACACCTTC.

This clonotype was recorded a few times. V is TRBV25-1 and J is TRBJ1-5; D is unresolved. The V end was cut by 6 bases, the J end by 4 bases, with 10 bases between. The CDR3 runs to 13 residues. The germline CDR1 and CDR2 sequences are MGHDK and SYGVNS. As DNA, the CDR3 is TGTGCCAGCAGCGCCTCGGGGAATCAGCCCCAGCATTTT. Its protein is CASSASGNQPQHF.

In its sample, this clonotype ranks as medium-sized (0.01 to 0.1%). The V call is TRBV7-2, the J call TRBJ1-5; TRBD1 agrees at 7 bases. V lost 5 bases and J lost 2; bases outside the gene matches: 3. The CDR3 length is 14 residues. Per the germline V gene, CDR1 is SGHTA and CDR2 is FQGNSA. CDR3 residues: CASSPTGGNQPQHF. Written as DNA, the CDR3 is TGTGCCAGCAGCCCTACAGGGGGCAATCAGCCCCAGCATTTT.

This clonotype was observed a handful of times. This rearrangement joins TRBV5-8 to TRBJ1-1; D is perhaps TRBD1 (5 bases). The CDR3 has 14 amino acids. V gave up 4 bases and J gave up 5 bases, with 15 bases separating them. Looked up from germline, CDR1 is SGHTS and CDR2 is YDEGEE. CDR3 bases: TGTGCCAGCAGCCTGGGACGGGGGAGGACTGAAGCTTTCTTT. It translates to CASSLGRGRTEAFF.

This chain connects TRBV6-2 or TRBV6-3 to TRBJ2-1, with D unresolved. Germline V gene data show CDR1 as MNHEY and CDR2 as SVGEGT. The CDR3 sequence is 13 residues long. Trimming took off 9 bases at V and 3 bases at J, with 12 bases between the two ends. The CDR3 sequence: CASIGRLYNEQFF. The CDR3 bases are TGTGCCAGTATTGGACGTCTCTACAATGAGCAGTTCTTC.

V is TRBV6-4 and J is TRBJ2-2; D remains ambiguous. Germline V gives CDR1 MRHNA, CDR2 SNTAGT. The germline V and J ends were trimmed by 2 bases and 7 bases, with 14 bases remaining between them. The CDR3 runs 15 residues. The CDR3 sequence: CASSDTPDGVGELFF. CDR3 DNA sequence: TGTGCCAGCAGTGACACGCCAGATGGGGTCGGGGAGCTGTTTTTT.

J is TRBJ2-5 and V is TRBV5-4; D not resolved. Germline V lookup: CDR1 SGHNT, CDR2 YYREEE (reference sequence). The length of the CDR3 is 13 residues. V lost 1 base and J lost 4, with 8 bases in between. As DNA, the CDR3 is TGTGCCAGCAGCTTGCCCTCTCGAGAGACCCAGTACTTC. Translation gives CASSLPSRETQYF.

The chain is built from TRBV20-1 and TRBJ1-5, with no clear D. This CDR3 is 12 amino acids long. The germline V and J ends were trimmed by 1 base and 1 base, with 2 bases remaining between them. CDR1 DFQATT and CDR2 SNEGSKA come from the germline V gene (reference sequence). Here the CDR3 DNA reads TGCAGTGCTAGAGCAAGCAATCAGCCCCAGCATTTT. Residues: CSARASNQPQHF.

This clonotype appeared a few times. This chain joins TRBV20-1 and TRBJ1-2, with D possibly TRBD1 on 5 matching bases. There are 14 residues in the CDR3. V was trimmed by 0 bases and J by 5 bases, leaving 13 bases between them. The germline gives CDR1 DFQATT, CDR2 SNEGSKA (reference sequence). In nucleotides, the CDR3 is TGCAGTGCTAGAGATCCTGGGGGTCCGTATGGCTACACCTTC. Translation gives CSARDPGGPYGYTF.

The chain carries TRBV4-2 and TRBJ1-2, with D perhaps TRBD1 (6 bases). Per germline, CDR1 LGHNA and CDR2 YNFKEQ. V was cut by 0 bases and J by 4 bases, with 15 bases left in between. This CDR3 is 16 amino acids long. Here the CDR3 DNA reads TGTGCCAGCAGCCAAGATCCGAGGACAGAGAGCTATGGCTACACCTTC. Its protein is CASSQDPRTESYGYTF.

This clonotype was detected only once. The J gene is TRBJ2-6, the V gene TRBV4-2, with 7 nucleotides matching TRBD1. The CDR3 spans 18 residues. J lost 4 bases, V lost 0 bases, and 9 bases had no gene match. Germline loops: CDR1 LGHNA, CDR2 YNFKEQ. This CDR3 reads CASSQDQGRGRGANVLTF. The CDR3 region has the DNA TGTGCCAGCAGCCAAGATCAGGGTAGGGGGCGGGGGGCCAACGTCCTGACTTTC.

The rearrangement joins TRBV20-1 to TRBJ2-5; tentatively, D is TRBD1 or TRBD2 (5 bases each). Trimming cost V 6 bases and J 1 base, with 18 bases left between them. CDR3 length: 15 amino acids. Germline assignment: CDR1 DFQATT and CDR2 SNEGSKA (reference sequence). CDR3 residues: CSATTVSRAQETQYF. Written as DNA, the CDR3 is TGCAGTGCAACGACAGTCTCGAGGGCCCAAGAGACCCAGTACTTC.

The CDR3 bases are TGTGCCACCAGCAGAGATGTGGTGAGAGAGCAGTTCTTC. It yields the protein CATSRDVVREQFF. V usage is TRBV15 and J usage is TRBJ2-1; D uncertain. Trimming pared 0 bases from V and 10 bases from J, leaving 10 bases between. Looked up from germline, CDR1 is LNHNV and CDR2 is YYDKDF (reference sequence). The CDR3 loop spans 13 amino acids.

The DNA for the CDR3 is TGTGCCACCAGTCGGGGGGGACAAGAGACCCAGTACTTC. Translating it yields CATSRGGQETQYF. This chain uses TRBV24-1 with TRBJ2-5; 8 bases fit TRBD2. The CDR3 consists of 13 residues. Losses at the gene ends were 6 bases for V and 2 bases for J; bases not matched to a gene: 1. The germline CDR1 and CDR2 sequences are KGHDR and SFDVKD.